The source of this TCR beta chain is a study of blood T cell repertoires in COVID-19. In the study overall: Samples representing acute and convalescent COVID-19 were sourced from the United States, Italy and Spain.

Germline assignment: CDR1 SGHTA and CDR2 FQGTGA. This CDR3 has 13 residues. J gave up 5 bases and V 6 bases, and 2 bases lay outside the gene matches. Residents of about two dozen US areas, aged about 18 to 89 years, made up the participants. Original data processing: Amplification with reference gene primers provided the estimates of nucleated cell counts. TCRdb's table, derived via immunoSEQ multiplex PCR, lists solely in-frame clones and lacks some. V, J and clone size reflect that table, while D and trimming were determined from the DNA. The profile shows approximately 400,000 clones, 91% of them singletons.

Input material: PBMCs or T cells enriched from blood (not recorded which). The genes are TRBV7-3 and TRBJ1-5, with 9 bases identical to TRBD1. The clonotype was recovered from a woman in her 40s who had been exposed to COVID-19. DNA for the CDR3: TGTGCCAGCAGTCGGGACAGGGATCAGCCCCAGCATTTT. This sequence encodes CASSRDRDQPQHF.